The table lists the clone carrying this T cell receptor (beta chain) with a few counts. These data belong to a study of T cells after yellow fever vaccination. CDR3 length: 19 amino acids. The germline V gene encodes CDR1 SGHTA and CDR2 FQGTGA. Trimming took 2 bases from V and 0 from J, leaving 21 bases between them. TCRdb reanalysed the 5' RACE reads using MiXCR and keeps one entry per CDR3 protein. The sample has a few hundred thousand distinct CDR3 sequences, about 8.3% seen once. The sample here was PBMCs, taken approximately 47 days after the first yellow fever vaccination. This chain uses TRBV7-3 with TRBJ2-3; D might be TRBD1 (5 bases). The TCR was taken from a young man who received the YFV17D yellow fever vaccine. The CDR3 region has the DNA TGTGCCAGCAGCTTACCGGACGCCTCCGTGGACACTAGCACAGATACGCAGTATTTT. As protein: CASSLPDASVDTSTDTQYF.